This T cell receptor beta chain appears in the sequencing data of a study of shared clonotypes between healthy human individuals. Details on this clone: The antigen remains undetermined.

General study results and limits: The naive CD4 repertoires of a handful of donors were compared, and approximately 5% of clonotypes were shared.

Measured with immunoSEQ multiplex PCR; TCRdb has only the in-frame clones, and not every one. The sample contains 1.5 million to 2.5 million clones, less than 95% of which appear only once. This CDR3 comprises 15 residues. Trimming removed 5 bases from V and 4 bases from J; junction bases left unmatched: 5. Germline V gives CDR1 SNHLY, CDR2 FYNNEI. Terminally differentiated effector memory CD45RA+ cells were left out of the naive CD8 fraction, which was CD45RO-negative and positively selected for CCR7. This TCR came from a young man in good health. The chain employs TRBV2 and TRBJ2-1, with 10 bases fitting TRBD2. Sequenced material: naive CD8+ T cells sorted from blood. The CDR3 reads CASSTTSGLYNEQFF. The CDR3 nucleotides are TGTGCCAGCAGTACGACTAGCGGGCTTTACAATGAGCAGTTCTTC.